This record concerns one TCR beta chain sequence. The table came from immunoSEQ multiplex PCR; TCRdb's copy has only in-frame clones and leaves some out. The sample includes over 150,000 clones, 76% of them seen just once. Germline V lookup: CDR1 SGHVS, CDR2 FNYEAQ. The CDR3 length is 16 residues. The V gene lost 4 bases and the J gene lost 4 bases, with 17 bases spanning the gap. The sample originates from a study of blood T cell repertoires in COVID-19. Study background: Some COVID-19 samples were acute and others convalescent; all came from the United States, Italy and Spain. In each case, the material was cDNA or gDNA derived from T cells, B-cell-depleted T cells, or PBMCs.

The V call is TRBV7-6, the J call TRBJ1-3; possibly TRBD1 for D (6 bases). This clonotype was obtained from a woman of 80 years or more with acute or convalescent COVID-19. The sample was peripheral blood. The CDR3 region has the DNA TGTGCCAGCAGCTCGGCGACAGGAGGATTCGGAAACACCATATATTTT. As protein: CASSSATGGFGNTIYF.